This TCR beta chain is from a study of human T cells and chemical hapten exposure. The wider study: Patients, largely female, had alopecia areata, totalis or universalis. Findings and caveats of the study: DPC sensitization did not alter TCRs above 1 in 1000 frequency.

The study used a library that attached unique molecular identifiers to individual cDNA molecules. TCRdb analysed the RACE reads with MiXCR anew, one entry per CDR3 protein. The sample records about 40,000 distinct CDR3 sequences, approximately 3.4% being singletons. Germline V gives CDR1 DFQATT, CDR2 SNEGSKA (reference sequence). Trimming pared 7 bases from V and 5 bases from J, leaving 14 bases between. The CDR3 is 12 residues long. This clonotype showed up many times. What it binds is not known. Specified time point: patch test 2, 6 weeks after DPC sensitization. Treatment denoted: therapeutic diphenylcyclopropenone sensitization with weekly scalp DPC. Unfractionated whole blood yielded total RNA.

The receptor comes from a man in his forties or fifties with alopecia areata. Some clones in this sample may be carry-over from other donors' samples. The genes are TRBV20-1 and TRBJ2-5; D could derive from TRBD1 or TRBD2 (6 bases each). The specimen was whole blood, collected in connection with sensitization to the hapten diphenylcyclopropenone (DPC). The CDR3 reads CSGNRGGETQYF. The CDR3 nucleotides are TGCAGTGGGAATCGAGGGGGGGAGACCCAGTACTTC.